This TCR beta chain was sequenced for a study of blood T cell repertoires in COVID-19 (dated by TCRdb to the early 2020s). With regard to the full study: Collaborator samples came from the United States, Italy and Spain and covered acute and convalescent phases of COVID-19. The prospective study material was composed of cDNA or gDNA derived from T cells, B-cell-depleted T cells, or PBMCs. Deeply sampled blood TCRbeta repertoires from subjects exposed to, actively infected with, or recovered from COVID-19 were included in the dataset. The repertoires were released in a freely available public database meant as a resource for research on the immune response to SARS-CoV-2. The samples were drawn from two sources: the first 160 participants of the ongoing ImmuneRACE study, and approximately 1,300 subjects contributed by 6 global collaborators. Nearly every sample came with metadata listing a de-identified subject ID, COVID-19 status, age in years and sex. Where HLA class I and class II types were available, the types were taken from metadata supplied by the sample provider, not from assay-based typing. The paper's findings and limits, for the study overall: How much clinical and demographic metadata was included differed by source and by participant, and the metadata was provided uncurated.

Collaborating institutions collected whole blood in K2EDTA tubes following their own protocols. For TCRbeta analysis, collaborators shipped samples as frozen whole blood, isolated PBMCs, or DNA extracted from either of those sample types. As concerns this clone: The clone's antigen remains unknown. Nothing much larger sits one base from this clone, and base qualities are not available.

From the cysteine through the phenylalanine, the CDR3 covers 14 amino acids. Kept here is only the CDR3 DNA, which spans 42 bases and is read in frame from base 1. Cut back by 4 bases and 3 bases, the V and J ends lie 12 bases apart. According to the germline V gene, CDR1 reads SNHLY and CDR2 reads FYNNEI. TCRbeta CDR3 regions were amplified from genomic DNA using the immunoSEQ Assay, a bias-controlled multiplex PCR. Regarding the original processing steps: The number of nucleated cells in each sample was estimated from the amplification of reference gene primers within the assay. To quantify the absolute abundance of each unique TCRbeta CDR3 rearrangement, sequence reads were collapsed and filtered. For each sample, productive Simpson clonality was calculated as the square root of Simpson's diversity index across productive rearrangements. TCRdb provides this immuneACCESS table in a form limited to in-frame rearrangements. Some clones are lacking; in checked studies, under half of them reflect an unresolved V gene, and why the rest are absent is not known. Clone size and the V and J calls come from that table; the DNA yielded D and trimming. The sample records 150,000 to 200,000 clones, roughly 93% of which are singletons. The ten largest clonotypes hold about 5% of the sample.

The chain is encoded by TRBV2 joined to TRBJ1-1; no D segment can be confidently identified. The sequence derives from a woman between 45 and 65 years old with acute or convalescent COVID-19. Sequencing was carried out using peripheral blood. CDR3 loop: CASSGSDRDTEAFF. The DNA is TGTGCCAGCAGTGGTAGCGACCGGGACACTGAAGCTTTCTTT.